This entry is about one TCR beta chain. Its antigen is not yet known. Base-call qualities are not available, and no considerably larger clone is one nucleotide away. The protocol used for the library was PCR. This sample was sequenced with an Illumina HiSeq 4000. High-throughput sequencing was used to profile the CDR3 region of the TCR beta-chain in every patient. Turning to the authors' computational methods: A classifier to discriminate distant-metastatic papillary thyroid cancer patients was built from CDR3 differences across clinicopathological groups. To measure repertoire diversity the researchers used the Shannon index, while the Morisita-Horn index served to gauge how similar the tumor and blood repertoires were. In TCRdb, the public reads were trimmed at Q25 with fastp and aligned with MiXCR, with productive beta chains retained. In this record, the V and J calls reflect TCRdb's handling and not the investigators' own analysis. Across this sample there are some 40,000 clones, with approximately 16% seen only once. Clones ranked in the top ten supply around 4% of the sample.

In the germline V gene, CDR1 corresponds to KGHSH and CDR2 to LQKENI. Germline trimming: 3 bases from V, 0 bases from J; junction bases outside gene matches: 8. The CDR3, from cysteine to phenylalanine, totals 16 residues. The read is trimmed to its CDR3 DNA, 48 bases read in frame from base 1. This sample is part of a study of metastatic and nonmetastatic thyroid tumors (dated by TCRdb to 2020 to 2021). About the full investigation: The researchers compared repertoires between peripheral blood samples and tumor or nodule tissue samples from patients with malignant or benign thyroid disease.

Broader findings and caveats from the paper: In both blood and tumor samples, TCR beta diversity was reported to be significantly higher in malignant tumors than in benign nodules.

No treatment had been received by any patient before thyroid surgery. Using T-cell receptor beta sequencing, the study looked back at clinical samples from patients collected from about 2011 to 2019. This sequence originates from a female donor with papillary thyroid cancer or a benign thyroid nodule (not recorded which). Some clones in this sample may be carry-over from other donors' samples. Source material: blood. The rearrangement combines TRBV18 with TRBJ2-7; TRBD2 aligns with 7 central bases. For the CDR3, the sequence is CASSPRATSDSYEQYF. The DNA reads as follows: TGTGCCAGCTCACCGAGAGCCACTAGCGACTCCTACGAGCAGTACTTC.